One sample yielded the 21 T cell receptor beta chains listed below, sequenced in a study of T-cell memory formation after mild COVID-19. Each CDR3 protein gets one entry after TCRdb re-called the 5' RACE reads with MiXCR. Of roughly 300,000 distinct CDR3 sequences listed, around 8% are singletons. The source material was PBMCs or a T cell subset sorted from them (not recorded which). All receptors come from a man younger than 35 who had mild COVID-19 (a few samples of this study predate the infection). Cell type and time point are not known.

This clonotype was picked up a small number of times. The CDR3, as DNA: TGCGCCAGCAGCCGCACCCCGGGGCAGACTAACACTGAAGCTTTCTTT. This gives the protein CASSRTPGQTNTEAFF. The chain joins TRBV4-1 to TRBJ1-1; tentatively, D is TRBD1 (5 bases). Germline-derived CDR1 and CDR2 are MGHRA and YSYEKL. Trimming stripped 4 bases from V and 2 bases from J, with 17 bases between. This CDR3 contains 16 residues.

This clonotype was counted a few times. The chain carries TRBV7-2 and TRBJ2-3; no firm D call. Looked up from germline, CDR1 is SGHTA and CDR2 is FQGNSA. V was clipped by 2 bases and J by 4 bases, with 13 bases between them. The CDR3 extends over 15 amino acids. This CDR3 is CASSLTGLRADTQYF. The CDR3 DNA is TGTGCCAGCAGCTTAACTGGGCTTAGGGCAGATACGCAGTATTTT.

This clonotype was counted between two and nine times. The J gene is TRBJ2-3, the V gene TRBV12-3 or TRBV12-4; 13 bases fit TRBD2. Germline trimming cut 6 bases from V and 3 bases from J; bases unmatched to any gene: 3. This CDR3 region has 15 residues. The CDR3 here is CASRRGLAGTDTQYF. The CDR3, as DNA: TGTGCCAGCAGACGGGGACTAGCGGGGACAGATACGCAGTATTTT.

This clonotype has a handful of counts. This chain connects TRBV7-9 to TRBJ1-1; D remains unclear. Looked up from germline, CDR1 is SEHNR and CDR2 is FQNEAQ (reference sequence). The CDR3 loop spans 13 amino acids. V was cut by 1 base and J by 7 bases, with 10 bases left in between. CDR3 region: CASSLVGSGEAFF. In DNA form, the CDR3 reads TGTGCCAGCAGCTTAGTCGGGAGCGGTGAAGCTTTCTTT.

V gene TRBV7-6 combines with J gene TRBJ2-2, with a possible D match to TRBD1 (6 bases). Trimming removed 4 bases at V and 0 bases at J, with 15 bases between. The length of the CDR3 is 17 residues. Per germline, CDR1 SGHVS and CDR2 FNYEAQ. DNA of the CDR3: TGTGCCAGCAGCTCACTCGCAGGGGTTACGAACACCGGGGAGCTGTTTTTT. Its protein product is CASSSLAGVTNTGELFF.

V is TRBV7-2 and J is TRBJ1-1; D remains unclear. This CDR3 spans 13 amino acids. Germline values: CDR1 SGHTA, CDR2 FQGNSA. V was trimmed by 5 bases and J by 1 base, leaving 8 bases between them. This CDR3 reads CASSKFTNTEAFF. The CDR3 DNA follows: TGTGCCAGCAGCAAGTTTACGAACACTGAAGCTTTCTTT.

The sample holds a few counts of this clonotype. The V gene is TRBV10-2, the J gene TRBJ2-7; the match to TRBD2 covers 12 bases. V shed 2 bases, J shed 4 bases, and the junction held 6 bases outside the gene matches. The length of the CDR3 is 16 residues. CDR1 is WSHSY, CDR2 SAAADI, per germline. The CDR3 nucleotides are TGCGCCAGCAGTGAGGTAGGACTAGCGGGGACGTACGAGCAGTACGTC. Its protein is CASSEVGLAGTYEQYV.

This clonotype was seen only a few times. The CDR3 coding sequence is TGTGCCAGCAGGAACGACAGGGTTTATGGCTACACCTTC. Translation gives CASRNDRVYGYTF. The rearrangement joins TRBV6-5 to TRBJ1-2; 7 nucleotides align to TRBD1. This CDR3 has 13 amino acids. With 6 bases clipped from V and 5 bases from J, the junction kept 6 bases outside the gene matches. Germline V gives CDR1 MNHEY, CDR2 SVGAGI.

This clonotype was detected a few times. This chain connects TRBV10-3 to TRBJ2-1; 15 nucleotides agree with TRBD2. J lost 4 bases, V lost 10 bases, and 2 bases had no gene match. CDR1 is ENHRY, CDR2 SYGVKD, per germline. This CDR3 is 14 amino acids long. The CDR3 DNA follows: TGTGCCACGGGGACTAGCGGGGGGTACAATGAGCAGTTCTTC. Residues: CATGTSGGYNEQFF.

This clonotype has a handful of counts. The chain couples TRBV11-1 to TRBJ1-2; D ambiguous. V was clipped by 2 bases and J by 6 bases, with 10 bases between them. From germline, CDR1 is SGHAT and CDR2 FQDESV (reference sequence). The CDR3 contains 13 residues. CDR3 residues: CASSLMGSHGYTF. The CDR3 nucleotides read TGTGCCAGCAGCTTAATGGGGTCTCATGGCTACACCTTC.

V and J are TRBV7-8 and TRBJ1-6; perhaps TRBD1 as D (5 bases). Germline CDR1 is SGHVS and CDR2 is FQNEAQ. Trimming took 0 bases from V and 1 from J, leaving 10 bases between them. The CDR3 has 17 residues. CDR3 nucleotides: TGTGCCAGCAGCTTAGCCGGGGGGAGGTCCTATAATTCACCCCTCCACTTT. The encoded protein is CASSLAGGRSYNSPLHF. The complete variable domain, with remaining parts taken from reference TRBV7-8 and TRBJ1-6, reads GAGVSQSPRYKVAKRGQDVALRCDPISGHVSLFWYQQALGQGPEFLTYFQNEAQLDKSGLPSDRFFAERPEGSVSTLKIQRTQQEDSAVYLCASSLAGGRSYNSPLHFGNGTRLTVT.

This clonotype was seen a handful of times. The genes are TRBV5-1 and TRBJ1-2; weak D call: TRBD1 (6 bases). CDR1 is SGHRS and CDR2 is YFSETQ in the germline V gene. The CDR3 has 15 amino acids. The germline V and J ends were trimmed by 2 bases and 3 bases, with 14 bases remaining between them. The CDR3 is CASSLWGARDYGYTF. For the CDR3, the DNA is TGCGCCAGCAGCTTATGGGGGGCGAGGGACTATGGCTACACCTTC. Full variable domain (missing parts from reference TRBV5-1 and TRBJ1-2): KAGVTQTPRYLIKTRGQQVTLSCSPISGHRSVSWYQQTPGQGLQFLFEYFSETQRNKGNFPGRFSGRQFSNSRSEMNVSTLELGDSALYLCASSLWGARDYGYTFGSGTRLTVV.

This clonotype was recorded a few times. V and J are TRBV7-2 and TRBJ1-1; D is uncertain. The V end was cut by 5 bases, the J end by 5 bases, with 15 bases between. CDR1 is SGHTA, CDR2 FQGNSA, per germline. This CDR3 has 14 residues. CDR3 nucleotide sequence: TGTGCCAGCAGCGCCCAAGCCGGTCGAACTGAAGCTTTCTTT. Amino acid sequence: CASSAQAGRTEAFF.

This clonotype was recorded many times. The chain combines TRBV7-2 with TRBJ2-7; no firm D call. From germline, CDR1 is SGHTA and CDR2 FQGNSA. The CDR3 runs to 13 residues. The V end was cut by 5 bases, the J end by 3 bases, with 11 bases between. The CDR3 bases are TGTGCCAGCAGCCGCACTGGGCTCTACGAGCAGTACTTC. Residues: CASSRTGLYEQYF.

This clonotype has ten or more counts. J is TRBJ1-2 and V is TRBV29-1; D gene ambiguous. The CDR3 extends over 13 amino acids. V dropped 7 bases and J dropped 4 bases, with 16 bases sitting between them. Germline-derived CDR1 and CDR2 are SQVTM and ANQGSEA. This CDR3 reads CSAVTENLYGYTF. The DNA for the CDR3 is TGCAGCGCCGTAACAGAGAATCTCTATGGCTACACCTTC.

This clonotype was observed a handful of times. This CDR3 reads CASSPFYGGSRDTQYF. CDR3 in DNA: TGTGCCAGCAGTCCATTTTACGGGGGGAGTCGAGATACGCAGTATTTT. The chain uses TRBV6-5 and TRBJ2-3, with TRBD2 identical over 7 bases. The CDR3 is 16 amino acids. Germline CDR1 MNHEY, CDR2 SVGAGI. Trimming at V came to 5 bases and at J to 5 bases, leaving 13 bases not matched to a gene.

The chain uses TRBV6-2 or TRBV6-3 and TRBJ2-5; no definite D call. The CDR3 extends over 15 amino acids. V shed 5 bases and J shed 2 bases, with 15 bases lying between them. Germline CDR1 reads MNHEY; CDR2 reads SVGEGT. This chain's CDR3 is CASSRLPDLQETQYF. The CDR3 DNA is TGTGCCAGCAGTCGGCTACCTGACCTGCAAGAGACCCAGTACTTC.

This clonotype was recorded a few times. The chain employs TRBV7-2 and TRBJ2-1, with D maybe TRBD2 (6 bases). CDR1 is SGHTA and CDR2 is FQGNSA in the germline V gene. The CDR3 contains 13 residues. V lost 10 bases to trimming and J lost 3 bases, with 13 bases between them. The CDR3 sequence: CATAQDYYNEQFF. The CDR3 bases are TGTGCCACCGCCCAGGACTACTACAATGAGCAGTTCTTC. Together with reference TRBV7-2 and TRBJ2-1, the CDR3 gives the full variable domain: GAGVSQSPSNKVTEKGKDVELRCDPISGHTALYWYRQSLGQGLEFLIYFQGNSAPDKSGLPSDRFSAERTGGSVSTLTIQRTQQEDSAVYLCATAQDYYNEQFFGPGTRLTVL.

This clonotype showed up just a few times. The chain links TRBV6-2 or TRBV6-3 to TRBJ2-6; D remains ambiguous. The CDR3 has 17 residues. With 5 bases removed from V and 0 bases from J, the gap between germline ends came to 14 bases. Germline lookup yields CDR1 MNHEY and CDR2 SVGEGT. Written as DNA, the CDR3 is TGTGCCAGCAGTCCGCTGGAGAACTACTCTGGGGCCAACGTCCTGACTTTC. Its protein product is CASSPLENYSGANVLTF.

The DNA for the CDR3 is TGTGCCAGCAGCGAAACTAGTCCTGGGGAGCAGTTCTTC. This encodes CASSETSPGEQFF. The chain links TRBV3-1 to TRBJ2-1, with D maybe TRBD2 (5 bases). This CDR3 region has 13 residues. Trimming pared 5 bases from V and 10 bases from J, leaving 15 bases between. Per germline, CDR1 LGHDT and CDR2 YNNKEL (reference sequence).

This clonotype was observed a handful of times. The gene calls are TRBV2 and TRBJ1-5; the D is unclear. Per germline, CDR1 SNHLY and CDR2 FYNNEI. The CDR3 is 13 amino acids. Deletions cut 8 bases from V and 4 bases from J, with 12 bases between. CDR3 coding DNA: TGTGCCAGCCGCGCCGAGGTGAATCAGCCCCAGCATTTT. Its protein is CASRAEVNQPQHF.